The 6 T cell receptor beta chains below were found in one sample sequenced in a study of cytomegalovirus exposure and HLA in healthy donors. PCR was performed using 60 Vbeta and 13 Jbeta primers. Profiling relied on immunoSEQ multiplex PCR, and the TCRdb table lists in-frame clones only, not all of them. The sample consists of under 150,000 clones, 67% of them appearing once. Sequenced material: PBMCs. The receptors here all came from a man younger than 35 in good health and CMV-seropositive.

The V call is TRBV7-9, the J call TRBJ2-5, with 7 bases fitting TRBD1. The CDR3 is 17 residues long. CDR1 is SEHNR, CDR2 FQNEAQ, per germline (reference sequence). The ends lost 5 bases at V and 5 bases at J; junction bases unmatched: 17. The CDR3 region is CASSRPRTGDRRETQYF. The CDR3 DNA is TGTGCCAGCAGCCGTCCCCGAACAGGGGACCGGAGGGAGACCCAGTACTTC.

The chain joins TRBV2 to TRBJ1-1; 9 bases match TRBD1. There are 18 residues in the CDR3. With V trimmed by 0 bases and J by 0 bases, 8 bases remained unmatched. Germline values: CDR1 SNHLY, CDR2 FYNNEI. As DNA, the CDR3 is TGTGCCAGCAGTGAAGCGATATGGACAGGGGACATGAACACTGAAGCTTTCTTT. Translation: CASSEAIWTGDMNTEAFF.

V is TRBV6-6 and J is TRBJ2-1; D is uncertain. Looked up from germline, CDR1 is MNHNY and CDR2 is SVGAGI (reference sequence). The CDR3 runs to 15 residues. V lost 5 bases and J lost 3, with 14 bases in between. CDR3 nucleotide sequence: TGTGCCAGCAGTCCGGAGCCTTCGCTCTACAATGAGCAGTTCTTC. This sequence encodes CASSPEPSLYNEQFF.

The chain links TRBV29-1 to TRBJ2-1, with 9 bases identical to TRBD2. J lost 2 bases, V lost 6 bases, and 5 bases had no gene match. Looked up from germline, CDR1 is SQVTM and CDR2 is ANQGSEA. The CDR3 loop spans 14 amino acids. The CDR3 here is CSVMTSGTYNEQFF. The CDR3 coding sequence is TGCAGCGTGATGACTAGCGGAACCTACAATGAGCAGTTCTTC.

The CDR3 region has the DNA TGTGCCAGCAGTGAGGGACAGGGGACGCGGGTTATAAGCTATGGCTACACCTTC. Translated: CASSEGQGTRVISYGYTF. The V and J genes are TRBV6-1 and TRBJ1-2; 10 bases align to TRBD1. Germline loops: CDR1 MNHNS, CDR2 SASEGT. CDR3 length equals 18 residues. The V segment lost 3 bases and the J segment 4 bases; nucleotides outside the gene matches: 14.

This chain uses TRBV18 with TRBJ1-4; TRBD1 agrees at 10 bases. Trimming removed 4 bases from V and 8 bases from J; junction bases left unmatched: 7. There are 15 residues in the CDR3. Germline CDR1 KGHSH, CDR2 LQKENI. The CDR3 nucleotides read TGTGCCAGCTCACTGACCGGGACAGGGGACGAAAAACTGTTTTTT. Its protein product is CASSLTGTGDEKLFF.